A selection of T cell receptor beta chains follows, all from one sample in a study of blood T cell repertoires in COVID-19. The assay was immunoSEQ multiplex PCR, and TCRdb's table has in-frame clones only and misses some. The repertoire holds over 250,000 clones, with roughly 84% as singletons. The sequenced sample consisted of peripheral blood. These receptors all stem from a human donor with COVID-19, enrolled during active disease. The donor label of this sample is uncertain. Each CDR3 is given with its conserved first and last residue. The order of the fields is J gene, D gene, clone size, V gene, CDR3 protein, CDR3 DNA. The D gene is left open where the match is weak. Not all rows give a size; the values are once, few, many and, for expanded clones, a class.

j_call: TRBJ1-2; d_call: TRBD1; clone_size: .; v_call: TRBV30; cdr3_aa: CAWSPDRGDYGYTF; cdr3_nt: TGTGCCTGGAGTCCCGACAGGGGGGACTATGGCTACACCTTC
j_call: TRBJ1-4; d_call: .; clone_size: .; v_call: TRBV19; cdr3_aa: CASSISLTYEEKLFF; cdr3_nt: TGTGCCAGTAGTATTAGCTTAACCTACGAAGAAAAACTGTTTTTT
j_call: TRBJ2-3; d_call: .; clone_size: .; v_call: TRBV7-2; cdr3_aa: CASSRPGLQSHTQYF; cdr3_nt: TGTGCCAGCAGCAGACCGGGACTCCAAAGTCATACGCAGTATTTT
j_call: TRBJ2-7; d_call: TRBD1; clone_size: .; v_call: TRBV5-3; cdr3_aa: CARSLGFVDRHSSYEQYF; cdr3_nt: TGTGCCAGAAGCTTAGGATTTGTGGACAGGCATTCCTCCTACGAGCAGTACTTC
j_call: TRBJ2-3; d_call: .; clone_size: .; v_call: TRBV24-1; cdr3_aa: CATSRALADTQYF; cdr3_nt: TGTGCCACCAGTCGAGCATTGGCAGATACGCAGTATTTT
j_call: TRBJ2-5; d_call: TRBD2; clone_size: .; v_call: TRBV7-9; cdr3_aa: CASSILAGVETQYF; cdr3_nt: TGTGCCAGCAGCATTCTAGCGGGAGTAGAGACCCAGTACTTC
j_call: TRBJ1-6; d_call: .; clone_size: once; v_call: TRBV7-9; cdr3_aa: CASSLGDSPLHF; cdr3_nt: TGTGCCAGCAGCTTAGGAGATTCACCCCTCCACTTT
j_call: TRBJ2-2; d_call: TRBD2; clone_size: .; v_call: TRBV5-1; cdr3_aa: CASSFGLAGTNTGELFF; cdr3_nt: TGCGCCAGCAGCTTCGGACTAGCGGGGACGAACACCGGGGAGCTGTTTTTT
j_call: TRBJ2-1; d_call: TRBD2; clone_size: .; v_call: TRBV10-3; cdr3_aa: CAITIAGGSNEQFF; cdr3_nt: TGTGCCATTACTATAGCGGGAGGTAGCAATGAGCAGTTCTTC
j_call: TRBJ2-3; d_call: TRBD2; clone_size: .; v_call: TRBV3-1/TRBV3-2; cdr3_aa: CASSPTLAGPPYTQYF; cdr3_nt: TGTGCCAGCAGCCCAACACTAGCGGGGCCGCCGTATACGCAGTATTTT
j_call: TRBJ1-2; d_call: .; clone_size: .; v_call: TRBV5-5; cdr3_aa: CASSQSAGRGNGYTF; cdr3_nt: TGTGCCAGCAGCCAAAGTGCAGGGAGGGGAAATGGCTACACCTTC
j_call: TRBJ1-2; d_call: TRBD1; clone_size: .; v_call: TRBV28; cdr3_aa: CASSSRDRENGYTF; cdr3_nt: TGTGCCAGCAGTTCTCGGGACAGGGAGAATGGCTACACCTTC
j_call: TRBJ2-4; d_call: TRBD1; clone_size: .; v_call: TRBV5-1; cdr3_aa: CASSSGQVGKVIQYF; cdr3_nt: TGCGCCAGCAGCTCTGGACAGGTCGGGAAGGTCATTCAGTACTTC
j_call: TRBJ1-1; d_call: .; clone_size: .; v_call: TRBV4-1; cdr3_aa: CASRDLRANTEAFF; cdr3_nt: TGCGCCAGCAGGGACTTGCGGGCGAACACTGAAGCTTTCTTT
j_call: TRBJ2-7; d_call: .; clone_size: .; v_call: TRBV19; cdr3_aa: CAVGGNPSSSYEQYF; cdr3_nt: TGTGCCGTCGGGGGAAACCCCTCGAGCTCCTACGAGCAGTACTTC
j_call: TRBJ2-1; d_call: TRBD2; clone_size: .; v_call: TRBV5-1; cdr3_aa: CASTRLAGDRAQFF; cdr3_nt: TGCGCCAGCACACGACTAGCGGGAGACAGGGCGCAGTTCTTC
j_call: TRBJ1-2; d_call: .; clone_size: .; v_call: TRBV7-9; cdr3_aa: CASGPTGRSGYTF; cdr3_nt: TGTGCCAGCGGTCCGACCGGCCGGAGTGGCTACACCTTC
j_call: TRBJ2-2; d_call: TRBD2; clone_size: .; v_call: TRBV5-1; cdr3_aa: CASRLAATRDTGELFF; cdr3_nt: TGCGCCAGCAGACTAGCGGCTACACGGGACACCGGGGAGCTGTTTTTT
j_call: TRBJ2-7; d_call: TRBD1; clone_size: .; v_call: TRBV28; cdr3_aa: CASSSSGTGRNEQYF; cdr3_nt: TGTGCCAGCAGTTCCTCCGGGACAGGGAGGAACGAGCAGTACTTC
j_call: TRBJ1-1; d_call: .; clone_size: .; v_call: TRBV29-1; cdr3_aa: CSGMMGGNTEAFF; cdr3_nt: TGCAGCGGAATGATGGGGGGTAACACTGAAGCTTTCTTT
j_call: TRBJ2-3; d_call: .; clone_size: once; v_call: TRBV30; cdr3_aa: CAWSVRRGTDTQYF; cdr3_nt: TGTGCCTGGAGTGTACGTCGGGGCACAGATACGCAGTATTTT
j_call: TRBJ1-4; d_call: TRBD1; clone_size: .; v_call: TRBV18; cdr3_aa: CASSPPLGTGKRNEKLFF; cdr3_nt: TGTGCCAGCTCACCACCCCTTGGGACAGGGAAACGGAATGAAAAACTGTTTTTT
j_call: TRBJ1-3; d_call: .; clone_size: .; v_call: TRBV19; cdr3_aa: CASSEGGSGNTIYF; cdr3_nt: TGTGCCAGTAGCGAAGGGGGCTCTGGAAACACCATATATTTT
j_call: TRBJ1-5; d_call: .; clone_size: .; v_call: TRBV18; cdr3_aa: CASSLSNRGNQPQHF; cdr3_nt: TGTGCCAGCTCACTCTCAAACCGGGGCAATCAGCCCCAGCATTTT